What follows describes a single TCR beta chain. Its antigen is still unknown. The data stem from a study of beta chain features in type 1 diabetes. There are 15 residues in the CDR3. The ends lost 1 base at V and 5 bases at J; junction bases unmatched: 7. Germline CDR1 reads LNHDA; CDR2 reads SQIVND (reference sequence). The study's findings and limits: Researchers reported that naive, central memory and Treg TCRB repertoires appeared more similar in patients than in healthy donors. Whether HLA type affects TCRB rearrangement stayed undetermined in the present work. Whatever favoring of shorter templates PCR might show would apply equally to patients and controls. There was a moderate but significant shortening of TCRB CDR3s in all four CD4+ subsets of Type 1 diabetes patients.

Investigators reverse transcribed all isolated RNA, so they sequenced expressed TCRB transcripts. TCRdb keeps only in-frame clones here, not all; method: immunoSEQ multiplex PCR. The table records hundreds of thousands of clones, approximately 11% of them present only once. This TCR came from a man aged 25 to 40 with type 1 diabetes. What was sequenced was naive CD4+ T cells from blood. This chain uses TRBV19 with TRBJ2-5; 7 bases are a match to TRBD2. This CDR3 is CASSIAAGGGETQYF. The CDR3 DNA reads as TGTGCCAGTAGTATAGCCGCCGGGGGAGGGGAGACCCAGTACTTC. Combining the CDR3 with reference TRBV19 and TRBJ2-5 gives the whole variable domain DGGITQSPKYLFRKEGQNVTLSCEQNLNHDAMYWYRQDPGQGLRLIYYSQIVNDFQKGDIAEGYSVSREKKESFPLTVTSAQKNPTAFYLCASSIAAGGGETQYFGPGTRLLVL.